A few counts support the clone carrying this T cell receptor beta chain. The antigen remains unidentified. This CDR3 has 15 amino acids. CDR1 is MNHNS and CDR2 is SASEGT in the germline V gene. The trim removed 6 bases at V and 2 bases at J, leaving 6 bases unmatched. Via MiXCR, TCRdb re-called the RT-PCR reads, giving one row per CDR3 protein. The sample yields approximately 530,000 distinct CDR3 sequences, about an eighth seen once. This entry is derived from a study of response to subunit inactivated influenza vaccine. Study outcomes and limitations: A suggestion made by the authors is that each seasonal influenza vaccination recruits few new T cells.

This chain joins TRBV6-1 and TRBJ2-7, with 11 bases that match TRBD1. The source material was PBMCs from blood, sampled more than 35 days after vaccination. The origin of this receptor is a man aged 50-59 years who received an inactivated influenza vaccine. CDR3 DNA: TGTGCCAGCAGACCGGACAGGGGGCGAACCTACGAGCAGTACTTC. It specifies CASRPDRGRTYEQYF.